These 3 T cell receptor beta chains share one sample of origin, sequenced in a study of T cell therapy after organ transplantation. Method: immunoSEQ multiplex PCR; TCRdb's copy keeps in-frame clones and lacks some. The table includes approximately 52,000 clones, roughly 93% detected once. Which antigens these TCRs recognize remains unknown. The starting material was CD8+ T cells from blood, obtained before autologous CMV-specific T cell therapy. Every receptor here comes from a human patient who had received a solid organ transplant and had CMV disease.

This clone came up once. V gene TRBV6-1 combines with J gene TRBJ1-2; the D gene is possibly TRBD1 (5 bases). Trimming removed 7 bases from V and 5 bases from J, with 20 bases in between. This CDR3 has 15 residues. Germline CDR1 reads MNHNS; CDR2 reads SASEGT. CDR3 DNA sequence: TGTGCCAGCATTGGAAGGGACGGTGGATATTATGGCTACACCTTC. This encodes CASIGRDGGYYGYTF.

This clone appeared once. The chain combines TRBV2 with TRBJ2-7, with 7 positions matching TRBD1. Germline V gives CDR1 SNHLY, CDR2 FYNNEI. V gave up 10 bases and J gave up 3 bases; unmatched junction bases: 9. CDR3 length: 13 amino acids. For the CDR3, the DNA is TGTGCCACCGTTTGGGGGACAGTCTACGAGCAGTACTTC. Its translation: CATVWGTVYEQYF.

The chain couples TRBV19 to TRBJ2-7; maybe TRBD2 (5 bases). Germline V gene data show CDR1 as LNHDA and CDR2 as SQIVND (reference sequence). V lost 5 bases to trimming and J lost 1 base, with 9 bases between them. This CDR3 has 13 residues. CDR3 DNA: TGTGCCAGTAGTGCGCCGGGGTCCTACGAGCAGTACTTC. Translation: CASSAPGSYEQYF.